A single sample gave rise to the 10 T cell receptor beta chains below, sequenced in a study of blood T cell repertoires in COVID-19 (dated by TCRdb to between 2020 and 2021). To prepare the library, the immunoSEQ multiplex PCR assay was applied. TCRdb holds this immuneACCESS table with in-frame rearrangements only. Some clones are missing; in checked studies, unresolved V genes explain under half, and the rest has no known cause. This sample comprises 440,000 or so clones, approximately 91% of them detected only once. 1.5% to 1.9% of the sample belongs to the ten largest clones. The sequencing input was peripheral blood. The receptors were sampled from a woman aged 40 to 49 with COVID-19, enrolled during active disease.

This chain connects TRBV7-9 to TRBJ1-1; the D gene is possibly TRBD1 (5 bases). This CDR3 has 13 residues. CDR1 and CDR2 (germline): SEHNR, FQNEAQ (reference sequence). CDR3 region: CVVGPDMNTEAFF. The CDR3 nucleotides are TGTGTTGTGGGGCCGGACATGAACACTGAAGCTTTCTTT.

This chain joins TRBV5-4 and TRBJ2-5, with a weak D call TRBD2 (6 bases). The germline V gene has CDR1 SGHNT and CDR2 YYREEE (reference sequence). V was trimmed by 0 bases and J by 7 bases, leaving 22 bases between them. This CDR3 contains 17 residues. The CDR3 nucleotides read TGTGCCAGCAGCTTGGCCGGACTCCGGGACTCCGGAGGGACCCAGTACTTC. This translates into CASSLAGLRDSGGTQYF.

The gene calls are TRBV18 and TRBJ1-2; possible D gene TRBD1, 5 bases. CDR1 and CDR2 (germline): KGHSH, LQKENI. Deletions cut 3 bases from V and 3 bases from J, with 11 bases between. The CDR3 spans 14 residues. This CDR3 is CASSPQGGDYGYTF. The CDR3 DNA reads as TGTGCCAGCTCACCGCAGGGAGGGGACTATGGCTACACCTTC.

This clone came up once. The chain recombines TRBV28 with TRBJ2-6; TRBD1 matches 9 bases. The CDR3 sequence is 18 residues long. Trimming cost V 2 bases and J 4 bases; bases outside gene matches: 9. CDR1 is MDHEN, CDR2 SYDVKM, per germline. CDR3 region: CASSLLGDRVTGANVLTF. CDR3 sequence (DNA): TGTGCCAGCAGTTTACTTGGGGACAGGGTGACCGGGGCCAACGTCCTGACTTTC.

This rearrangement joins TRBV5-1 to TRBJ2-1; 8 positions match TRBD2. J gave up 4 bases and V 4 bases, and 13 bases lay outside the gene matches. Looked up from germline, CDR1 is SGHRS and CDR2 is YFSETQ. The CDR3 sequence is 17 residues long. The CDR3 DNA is TGCGCCAGCAGCGAATTACCCGGGAGGGCCTTATACAATGAGCAGTTCTTC. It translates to CASSELPGRALYNEQFF.

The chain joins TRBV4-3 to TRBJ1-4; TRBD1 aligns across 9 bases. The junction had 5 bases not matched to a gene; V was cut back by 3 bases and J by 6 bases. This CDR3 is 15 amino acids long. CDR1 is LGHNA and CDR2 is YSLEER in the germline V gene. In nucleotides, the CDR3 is TGCGCCAGCAGCCACATACAGGGGGCGGATGAAAAACTGTTTTTT. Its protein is CASSHIQGADEKLFF.

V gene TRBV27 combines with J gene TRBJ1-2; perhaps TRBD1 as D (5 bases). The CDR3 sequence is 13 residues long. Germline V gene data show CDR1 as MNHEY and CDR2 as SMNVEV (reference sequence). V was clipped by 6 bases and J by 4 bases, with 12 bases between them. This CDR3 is CASSITGSYGYTF. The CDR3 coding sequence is TGTGCCAGCAGCATTACAGGATCCTATGGCTACACCTTC.

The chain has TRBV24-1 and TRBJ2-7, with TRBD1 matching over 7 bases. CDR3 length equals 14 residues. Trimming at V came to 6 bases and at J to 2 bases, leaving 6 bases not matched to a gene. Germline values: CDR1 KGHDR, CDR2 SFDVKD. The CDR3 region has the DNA TGTGCCACCAGTCCTCCGGGACAGCCCTACGAGCAGTACTTC. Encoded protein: CATSPPGQPYEQYF.

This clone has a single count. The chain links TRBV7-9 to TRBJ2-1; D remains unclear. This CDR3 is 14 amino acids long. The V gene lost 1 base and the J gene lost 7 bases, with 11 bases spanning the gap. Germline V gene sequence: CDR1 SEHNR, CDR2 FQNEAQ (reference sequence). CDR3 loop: CASSLEVVANEQFF. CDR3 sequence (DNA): TGTGCCAGCAGCTTAGAAGTGGTTGCGAATGAGCAGTTCTTC.

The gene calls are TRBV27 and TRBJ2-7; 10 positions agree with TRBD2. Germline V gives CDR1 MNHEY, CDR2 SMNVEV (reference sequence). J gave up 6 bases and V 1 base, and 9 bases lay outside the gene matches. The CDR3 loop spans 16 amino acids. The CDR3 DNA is TGTGCCAGCAGTTTATGGCCTAGCGGGAGTGTGGGCGAGCAGTACTTC. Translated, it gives CASSLWPSGSVGEQYF.